A selection of T cell receptor beta chains follows, all from one sample in a study of T cell responses to AZD1222 COVID-19 vaccine. Only in-frame clones appear in the TCRdb table, and some are missing; sequencing was by immunoSEQ multiplex PCR. The data contain more than 65,000 clones, approximately 87% of them singletons. Sequencing was performed on peripheral blood, taken 28 days after the second AZD1222 dose. These receptors were taken from an adult who received the AZD1222 COVID-19 vaccine. The CDR3 runs from the conserved cysteine through the conserved F or W. Fields, in order: D gene, J gene, V gene, clone size, CDR3 DNA, CDR3 protein. The D gene is left open where the match is weak. Size is stated for part of the rows, as once, few or many counts, or as a class when the clone is expanded.

>-|TRBJ2-3|TRBV3-1/TRBV3-2|-
TGTGCCAGCAGCCAGGGGCTATTAGGAACGCAGTATTTT
CASSQGLLGTQYF
>-|TRBJ2-7|TRBV20-1|-
TGCAGTGCTAGTAGTCCAAACTCCTACGAGCAGTACTTC
CSASSPNSYEQYF
>-|TRBJ2-5|TRBV5-4|once
TGTGCCAGCAGCTTGGAGAACCAAAAAGAAGAGACCCAGTACTTC
CASSLENQKEETQYF
>TRBD2|TRBJ2-1|TRBV19|-
TGTGCCAGTAGTTTAGTAGCGGGAGCGGCCAATGAGCAGTTCTTC
CASSLVAGAANEQFF
>TRBD1|TRBJ1-3|TRBV7-9|-
TGTGCCAGCAGCTCCCGGGACAGGGGCCGAAACACCATATATTTT
CASSSRDRGRNTIYF
>-|TRBJ2-1|TRBV19|-
TGTGCCAGTGCCACCTCAGCGACACCTTCAAATGAGCAGTTCTTC
CASATSATPSNEQFF
>-|TRBJ1-6|TRBV19|once
TGTGCCAGTAGTATCTCGGACAGCTATAATTCACCCCTCCACTTT
CASSISDSYNSPLHF
>-|TRBJ2-2|TRBV6-5|-
TGTGCCAGCAGTCTCCAGGGGGGTTGGGAGCTGTTTTTT
CASSLQGGWELFF
>-|TRBJ1-1|TRBV2|-
TGTGCCAGCCGAGAAACGACAGCCTTGAACACTGAAGCTTTCTTT
CASRETTALNTEAFF
>-|TRBJ2-1|TRBV9|-
TGTGCCAGTGGACCCTTCAAGGGGCATGAGCAGTTCTTC
CASGPFKGHEQFF
>TRBD2|TRBJ2-1|TRBV7-9|-
TGTGCCAGCAGCCCGGCCCCCAGGCTAGCGGGACTATATGAGCAGTTCTTC
CASSPAPRLAGLYEQFF
>TRBD2|TRBJ2-3|TRBV5-4|once
TGTGCCAGCAGCCCGGGGGGGCGGACAGATACGCAGTATTTT
CASSPGGRTDTQYF
>-|TRBJ1-1|TRBV6-5|-
TGTGCCAGCAGTCGGGACACTGAAGCTTTCTTT
CASSRDTEAFF
>-|TRBJ1-5|TRBV2|-
TGTGCCAGCAGTGAAGCGCGGCGGAACAATCAGCCCCAGCATTTT
CASSEARRNNQPQHF
>TRBD2|TRBJ2-5|TRBV29-1|few
TGCAGCGCCGAAGCGGGACCGTTGGGGGAGACCCAGTACTTC
CSAEAGPLGETQYF
>-|TRBJ1-2|TRBV4-1|-
TGCGCCAGCAGCCAAGACGAGGGGGTTAACTATGGCTACACCTTC
CASSQDEGVNYGYTF
>-|TRBJ2-5|TRBV20-1|-
TGCAGTGCCCGGGGGAAAGAGACCCAGTACTTC
CSARGKETQYF
>TRBD1|TRBJ2-5|TRBV5-4|-
TGTGCCAGCAGCCCGCGACAGGGGGCTGGGGAGACCCAGTACTTC
CASSPRQGAGETQYF
>TRBD1|TRBJ2-7|TRBV27|-
TGTGCCAGCAGTTTGTGGCAGGGGGCCCCTAACGAGCAGTACTTC
CASSLWQGAPNEQYF
>TRBD1|TRBJ1-1|TRBV7-8|-
TGTGCCAGCGGCTCCGGGACAGTGGACACTGAAGCTTTCTTT
CASGSGTVDTEAFF
>-|TRBJ1-1|TRBV28|-
TGTGCCAGCAGTTCCTTGCCAACCAGGAACACTGAAGCTTTCTTT
CASSSLPTRNTEAFF
>TRBD2|TRBJ2-1|TRBV19|-
TGTGCCAGTAGTATTACGGCTAGCGGAGTGCCCTACAATGAGCAGTTCTTC
CASSITASGVPYNEQFF
>TRBD1|TRBJ1-3|TRBV5-1|-
TGCGCCAGCAGCTCGGGGACAGGCTCTGGAAACACCATATATTTT
CASSSGTGSGNTIYF
>TRBD1|TRBJ2-7|TRBV29-1|few
TGCAGCGTTGCTAGCTTTGGGGACAGGGGGTTCTACGAGCAGTACTTC
CSVASFGDRGFYEQYF
>TRBD1|TRBJ1-6|TRBV6-5|few
TGTGCCAGCAGTCCAACCGGGACAGGGAATTCACCCCTCCACTTT
CASSPTGTGNSPLHF
>-|TRBJ2-3|TRBV7-3|-
TGTGCCAGCAGCTCGACAGGCCCAGATACGCAGTATTTT
CASSSTGPDTQYF